The text below deals with one T cell receptor (beta chain). In the source study's methods: Estimation of nucleated cell counts relied on the amplification of reference gene primers. Measured with immunoSEQ multiplex PCR; TCRdb has only the in-frame clones, and not every one. The D gene and trimming were derived from the DNA, and the V and J assignments and clone size from that table. Here the sample spans 40,000 to 45,000 clones, 87% being singletons. This entry is derived from a study of blood T cell repertoires in COVID-19. As for the study in general: The origin of the acute and convalescent COVID-19 samples was the United States, Italy and Spain. Sources were T cells, B-cell-depleted T cells, or PBMCs; the material itself was cDNA or gDNA.

Seattle's cohort entered during active infection and was followed longitudinally. Material for sequencing was peripheral blood. The source is a man aged 40-50 years with COVID-19, enrolled during active disease.

The CDR3 region has the DNA TGTGCCAGCAGTTGGGACAGGGAAGAAGAGACCCAGTACTTC. Its translation: CASSWDREEETQYF. The gene calls are TRBV28 and TRBJ2-5; 9 bases match TRBD1. The germline gives CDR1 MDHEN, CDR2 SYDVKM. The CDR3 totals 14 residues. Trimming at V came to 4 bases and at J to 3 bases, leaving 3 bases not matched to a gene.